The following is a TCR beta chain sequence with its context. Antigen unknown. Each patient with chemo-refractory metastatic non-small-cell lung cancer was treated with focal radiation plus CTLA-4 blockade using ipilimumab. This record belongs to a study of radiotherapy plus CTLA-4 blockade in lung cancer. Study-level points and caveats: Tumor-derived TCR clones expanded in blood after radiotherapy plus ipilimumab.

The protocol was immunoSEQ multiplex PCR, while the TCRdb copy is restricted to in-frame clones and leaves out a portion. The repertoire includes 55,000 to 80,000 clones, roughly 91% of them detected once, and over 35% sits in the top ten. The starting material was peripheral blood, obtained from a patient treated with radiotherapy plus ipilimumab. The receptor was derived from a human donor with non-small cell lung cancer that progressed on radiotherapy plus ipilimumab.

The CDR3 reads CASSEMWDKGQFF. The CDR3 region has the DNA TGTGCCAGCAGTGAAATGTGGGACAAGGGGCAGTTCTTC. This chain connects TRBV6-1 to TRBJ2-1; D perhaps matches TRBD1 (6 bases). Trimming left V 2 bases short and J 12 bases short, with 14 bases between. Germline CDR1 is MNHNS and CDR2 is SASEGT. The CDR3 extends over 13 amino acids.